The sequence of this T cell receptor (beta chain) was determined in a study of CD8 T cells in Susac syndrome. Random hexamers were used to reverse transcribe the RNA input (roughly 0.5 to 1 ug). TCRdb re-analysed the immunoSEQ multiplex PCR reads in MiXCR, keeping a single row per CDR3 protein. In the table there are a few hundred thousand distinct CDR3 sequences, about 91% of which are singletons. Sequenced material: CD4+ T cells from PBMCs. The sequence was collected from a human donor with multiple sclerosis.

CDR3: CASSQQTNSPLHF. The DNA for the CDR3 is TGTGCCAGCAGCCAACAGACCAATTCACCCCTCCACTTT. The chain links TRBV7-3 to TRBJ1-6, with D unresolved. The CDR3 consists of 13 residues. Germline-derived CDR1 and CDR2 are SGHTA and FQGTGA. Trimming left V 5 bases short and J 7 bases short, with 9 bases between.